This record concerns one TCR beta chain sequence. The PCR contained 60 Vbeta and 13 Jbeta primers. Generated by immunoSEQ multiplex PCR, the TCRdb table keeps only in-frame clones and is missing some. The sample includes some 160,000 clones, roughly 80% of them seen just once. These data are taken from a study of cytomegalovirus exposure and HLA in healthy donors. The TCR comes from a male donor in good health and CMV-seropositive. The sequenced sample was PBMCs.

Written as DNA, the CDR3 is TGCGCCAGCAGCCAGGGACAGGGGGCCGGCTCACCCCTCCACTTT. Translating gives CASSQGQGAGSPLHF. The chain couples TRBV4-1 to TRBJ1-6; 12 nucleotides line up with TRBD1. J gave up 10 bases and V 3 bases, and 4 bases lay outside the gene matches. Germline-derived CDR1 and CDR2 are MGHRA and YSYEKL. This CDR3 is 15 amino acids long.